What follows are 17 T cell receptor beta chains derived from one specimen sequenced in a study of T cells in tumors after PD-1 blockade. The assay was immunoSEQ multiplex PCR, and TCRdb's table has in-frame clones only and misses some. This sample yields some 47,000 clones, of which 79% are seen a single time; around 17% belongs to the top ten. Source: PBMCs, taken before anti-PD-1 treatment. The source is a human donor with basal cell carcinoma.

The chain recombines TRBV29-1 with TRBJ2-5; 8 bases align to TRBD1. V lost 3 bases and J lost 4; bases outside the gene matches: 4. Germline V gene sequence: CDR1 SQVTM, CDR2 ANQGSEA. The CDR3 length is 13 residues. The CDR3 nucleotides are TGCAGCGTTGATGCCCAGGGGGCAGAGACCCAGTACTTC. It encodes CSVDAQGAETQYF.

There are a few counts of this clone. This chain uses TRBV2 with TRBJ2-3; 12 nucleotides agree with TRBD2. The CDR3 has 18 amino acids. Unmatched junction bases numbered 12, after V lost 6 bases and J lost 2 bases. Germline CDR1 reads SNHLY; CDR2 reads FYNNEI. CDR3 in DNA: TGTGCCAGCAGCCCCTCTGCGAGACTAGCGGGGGACACAGATACGCAGTATTTT. This gives the protein CASSPSARLAGDTDTQYF.

This clone was picked up a small number of times. The chain uses TRBV5-1 and TRBJ1-1, with D perhaps TRBD1 (5 bases). This CDR3 spans 16 amino acids. V lost 3 bases to trimming and J lost 0 bases, with 15 bases between them. The V gene's germline CDR1 is SGHRS and CDR2 YFSETQ. This chain's CDR3 is CASSSGTRPMNTEAFF. For the CDR3, the DNA is TGCGCCAGCAGCTCCGGGACTAGGCCTATGAACACTGAAGCTTTCTTT.

The chain employs TRBV21-1 and TRBJ1-1. TRBV21-1 is annotated as a pseudogene. The CDR3 contains 14 residues. The CDR3 nucleotides read TGTGCCAGCAGCAGGGACCCCGGGAACACTGAAGCTTTCTTT. Encoded protein: CASSRDPGNTEAFF.

CDR3 bases: TGTGCCTGGAGTGGGGTGGTTGGAAACACCATATATTTT. Protein product: CAWSGVVGNTIYF. The genes are TRBV30 and TRBJ1-3, with D hard to call. Trimming took 1 base from V and 3 from J, leaving 7 bases between them. The CDR3 spans 13 residues. Germline CDR1 GTSNPN, CDR2 SVGIG (reference sequence).

V is TRBV24-1 and J is TRBJ1-6; D not certain. This CDR3 has 15 amino acids. Germline V gives CDR1 KGHDR, CDR2 SFDVKD. V was trimmed by 4 bases and J by 0 bases, leaving 6 bases between them. Written as DNA, the CDR3 is TGTGCCACCAGTGAAGGGAGCTCCTATAATTCACCCCTCCACTTT. Translation gives CATSEGSSYNSPLHF.

The rearrangement links TRBV28 to TRBJ2-7; 8 bases align to TRBD1. With V trimmed by 7 bases and J by 6 bases, 17 bases remained unmatched. The CDR3 contains 16 residues. Germline V CDR1 and CDR2: MDHEN, SYDVKM. CDR3 sequence reads: CASTGTGKPTTGEQYF. CDR3 nucleotides: TGTGCCAGCACCGGGACAGGAAAACCTACTACGGGCGAGCAGTACTTC.

This clone was found a few times. CDR3 in amino acids: CASSPGRGYEQYF. CDR3 nucleotide sequence: TGTGCCAGCAGTCCGGGACGAGGCTACGAGCAGTACTTC. V and J are TRBV3-1 (or the pseudogene TRBV3-2) and TRBJ2-7; D is possibly TRBD1 or TRBD2 (5 bases each). Between the trimmed V and J ends, which lost 6 bases and 3 bases, there was a span of 12 bases. The CDR3 sequence is 13 residues long. The V gene's germline CDR1 is LGHDT and CDR2 YNNKEL (reference sequence).

This chain joins TRBV9 and TRBJ1-6; 7 nucleotides agree with TRBD1. The J segment lost 6 bases and the V segment lost 0 bases, leaving 9 bases of the junction unmatched. Germline V gene sequence: CDR1 SGDLS, CDR2 YYNGEE. The CDR3 loop spans 17 amino acids. The CDR3 sequence: CASSVEGSGGGNSPLHF. CDR3 nucleotides: TGTGCCAGCAGCGTAGAGGGGTCAGGGGGTGGTAATTCACCCCTCCACTTT.

The chain is built from TRBV28 and TRBJ1-1, with D possibly matching TRBD1 (6 bases). V was shortened by 7 bases and J by 0 bases, with 9 bases between the two germline ends. Germline CDR1 reads MDHEN; CDR2 reads SYDVKM. The CDR3 loop spans 13 amino acids. The CDR3 reads CASKTGVNTEAFF. CDR3 nucleotide sequence: TGTGCCAGCAAGACAGGAGTGAACACTGAAGCTTTCTTT.

This chain connects TRBV7-9 to TRBJ1-2; possible D gene TRBD1, 6 bases. This CDR3 is 15 amino acids long. From germline, CDR1 is SEHNR and CDR2 FQNEAQ (reference sequence). Between the trimmed V and J ends, which lost 2 bases and 1 base, there was a span of 11 bases. CDR3 bases: TGTGCCAGCAGCTTAAAACAGGGTATTAACTATGGCTACACCTTC. As protein: CASSLKQGINYGYTF.

A single count supports this clone. The chain couples TRBV19 to TRBJ1-5, with D uncertain. CDR1 is LNHDA and CDR2 is SQIVND in the germline V gene (reference sequence). The CDR3 has 15 residues. The V end was cut by 0 bases, the J end by 0 bases, with 6 bases between. The chain's CDR3 is CASSIDVNSNQPQHF. Written as DNA, the CDR3 is TGTGCCAGTAGTATAGATGTAAATAGCAATCAGCCCCAGCATTTT.

V and J are TRBV5-1 and TRBJ2-7; D is perhaps TRBD1 (5 bases). Germline V gene sequence: CDR1 SGHRS, CDR2 YFSETQ. The germline V and J ends were trimmed by 3 bases and 2 bases, with 15 bases remaining between them. The CDR3 is made up of 15 amino acids. The CDR3 here is CASSSTDGNPYEQYF. Written as DNA, the CDR3 is TGCGCCAGCAGCTCGACAGATGGGAACCCCTACGAGCAGTACTTC.

J is TRBJ1-1 and V is TRBV27; TRBD1 might be the D (5 bases). This CDR3 is 14 amino acids long. Trimming took off 4 bases at V and 4 bases at J, with 13 bases between the two ends. Germline V gene sequence: CDR1 MNHEY, CDR2 SMNVEV (reference sequence). For the CDR3, the DNA is TGTGCCAGCAGTTCCGGGGCCTGGAGCACTGAAGCTTTCTTT. The encoded protein is CASSSGAWSTEAFF.

This chain connects TRBV5-1 to TRBJ2-2, with 9 positions matching TRBD2. V lost 7 bases to trimming and J lost 2 bases; unmatched junction nucleotides: 9. Germline V gives CDR1 SGHRS, CDR2 YFSETQ. This CDR3 comprises 16 residues. As DNA, the CDR3 is TGCGCCAGCGGTAAGGAGACTAGCGGAAACACCGGGGAGCTGTTTTTT. Encoded protein: CASGKETSGNTGELFF.

This chain connects TRBV28 to TRBJ2-7; the D is unclear. The V end was cut by 6 bases, the J end by 0 bases, with 15 bases between. Germline-derived CDR1 and CDR2 are MDHEN and SYDVKM. The CDR3 sequence is 15 residues long. The CDR3 loop reads CASSPIGPSSYEQYF. CDR3 bases: TGTGCCAGCAGCCCAATCGGGCCGAGCTCCTACGAGCAGTACTTC.

V usage is TRBV7-8 and J usage is TRBJ1-3; 8 positions match TRBD1. Germline V CDR1 and CDR2: SGHVS, FQNEAQ. With V trimmed by 5 bases and J by 2 bases, 8 bases remained unmatched. The CDR3 has 16 amino acids. The DNA for the CDR3 is TGTGCCAGCAGCCCCTCCCGGGACAGGCCTGGAAACACCATATATTTT. It translates to CASSPSRDRPGNTIYF.